This T cell receptor (beta chain) was identified in a study of human T cells and chemical hapten exposure. This CDR3 contains 15 residues. Trimming at V came to 3 bases and at J to 7 bases, leaving 4 bases not matched to a gene. In germline, CDR1 is LGHDT, CDR2 YNNKEL (reference sequence). Described time point: pre-sensitization, week 0. The treatment: therapeutic diphenylcyclopropenone sensitization with weekly scalp DPC. TCRdb recomputed calls from the RACE reads with MiXCR, one row per CDR3 protein. The repertoire holds about 260,000 distinct CDR3 sequences, about 8.1% seen once, with roughly 2.5% in the top ten. This clonotype was observed a handful of times.

The sample was whole blood, taken in connection with sensitization to the hapten diphenylcyclopropenone (DPC). This sequence joins TRBV3-1 and TRBJ2-1; 12 positions agree with TRBD2. The clonotype originates from a woman aged 40-49 years with alopecia areata. Some clones in this sample may be carry-over from other donors' samples. The CDR3 is CASSQTSGSGNEQFF. DNA of the CDR3: TGTGCCAGCAGCCAGACTAGCGGGAGTGGAAATGAGCAGTTCTTC.